This T cell receptor (beta chain) was retrieved from a study of blood T cell repertoires in COVID-19. Between the trimmed V and J ends, which lost 3 bases and 9 bases, there was a span of 15 bases. CDR1 MNHEY and CDR2 SMNVEV come from the germline V gene (reference sequence). The CDR3 consists of 15 residues. The method was immunoSEQ multiplex PCR; TCRdb's version includes in-frame clones alone and lacks a portion of them. The sample has a few hundred thousand clones, roughly 80% seen once; the top ten hold about 10%. This receptor was taken from a woman of 80 years or more with acute or convalescent COVID-19. The sequenced sample consisted of peripheral blood. The chain recombines TRBV27 with TRBJ1-6; a weak D match, TRBD1 (6 bases). The CDR3: CASSFNRAFGSPLHF. CDR3 sequence (DNA): TGTGCCAGCAGTTTTAACAGGGCATTCGGTTCACCCCTCCACTTT.